A single sample gave rise to the 2 T cell receptor beta chains below, sequenced in a study of monozygotic twins with cystic fibrosis. Clones were read by immunoSEQ multiplex PCR, and TCRdb kept only the in-frame ones, dropping some. The profile shows about 20,000 clones, about 96% of them singletons. Sequencing was carried out using blood. These receptors were taken from a girl aged 2 to 10 with cystic fibrosis.

The rearrangement links TRBV7-5 to TRBJ2-7; whether TRBD2, the table's D call, matches the DNA was not checked. TRBV7-5 is noted as a pseudogene. The CDR3 covers 14 residues. CDR3 nucleotide sequence: TGTGCCAGAAGCCCTTGTTACGGTTCCAACGAGCAGTACTTC. Encoded protein: CARSPCYGSNEQYF.

This chain links TRBV5-6 with TRBJ2-7; TRBD1 is a possible D gene (6 bases). Trimming stripped 5 bases from V and 1 base from J, with 7 bases between. CDR1 and CDR2 from the germline V gene are SGHDT and YYEEEE. The CDR3 is 12 amino acids. The CDR3 nucleotides are TGTGCCAGCAGTACAGGGTCCTACGAGCAGTACTTC. It codes for CASSTGSYEQYF.